This T cell receptor (beta chain) was found in a study of T cells in Graves' hyperthyroidism and ophthalmopathy. This clonotype has just a few counts. This CDR3 is built from 12 residues. Trimming removed 10 bases from V and 3 bases from J, with 13 bases in between. CDR1 is MDHEN and CDR2 is SYDVKM in the germline V gene. The investigators amplified TCR beta CDR3 regions from RNA transcripts. Initially, a first-round RT-PCR of the TCR CDR3 employed the HTBI primer set. From the multiplex PCR reads, TCRdb called clonotypes with MiXCR, one entry per CDR3 protein. The sample lists approximately 300,000 distinct CDR3 sequences, around 20% occurring once.

Input material: blood. The sequence was collected from a man in his fifties or sixties with Graves' ophthalmopathy. This chain links TRBV28 with TRBJ2-7; D could derive from TRBD1 or TRBD2 (5 bases each). CDR3 region: CATGAPGYEQYF. CDR3 in DNA: TGTGCCACCGGGGCTCCTGGCTACGAGCAGTACTTC.